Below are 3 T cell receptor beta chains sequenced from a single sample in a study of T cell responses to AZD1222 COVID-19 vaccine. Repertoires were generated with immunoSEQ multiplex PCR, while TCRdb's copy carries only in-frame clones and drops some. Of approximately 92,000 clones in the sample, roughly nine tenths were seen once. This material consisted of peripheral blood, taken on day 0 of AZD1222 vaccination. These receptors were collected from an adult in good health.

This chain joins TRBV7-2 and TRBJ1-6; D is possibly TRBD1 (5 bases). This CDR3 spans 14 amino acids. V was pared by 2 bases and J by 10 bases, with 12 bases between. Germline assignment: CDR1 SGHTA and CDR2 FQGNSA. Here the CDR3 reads CASSLWGRRSPLHF. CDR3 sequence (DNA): TGTGCCAGCAGCTTATGGGGGAGGAGATCACCCCTCCACTTT. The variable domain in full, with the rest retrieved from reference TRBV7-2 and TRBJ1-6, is GAGVSQSPSNKVTEKGKDVELRCDPISGHTALYWYRQSLGQGLEFLIYFQGNSAPDKSGLPSDRFSAERTGGSVSTLTIQRTQQEDSAVYLCASSLWGRRSPLHFGNGTRLTVT.

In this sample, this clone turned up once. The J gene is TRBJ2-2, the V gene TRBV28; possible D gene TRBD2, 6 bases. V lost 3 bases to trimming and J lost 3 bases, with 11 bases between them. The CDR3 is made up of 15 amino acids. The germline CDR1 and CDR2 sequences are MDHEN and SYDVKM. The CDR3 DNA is TGTGCCAGCAGTTTCCCCAGGGAGGACACCGGGGAGCTGTTTTTT. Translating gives CASSFPREDTGELFF.

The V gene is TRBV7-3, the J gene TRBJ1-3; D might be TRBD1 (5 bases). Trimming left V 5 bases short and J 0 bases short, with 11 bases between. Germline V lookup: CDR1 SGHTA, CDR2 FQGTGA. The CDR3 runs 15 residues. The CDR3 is CASSPDSNSGNTIYF. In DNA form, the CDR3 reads TGTGCCAGCAGCCCCGACAGCAACTCTGGAAACACCATATATTTT.